Listed here are 20 T cell receptor beta chains from one sample, sequenced in a study of blood T cells in healthy people across ages. A sample-barcoded 5' primer and a J-beta primer mix were used in a second PCR of roughly 6 to 12 cycles. MiXCR was run by TCRdb on the 5' RACE reads, yielding one entry per CDR3 protein. Of 1.5 million to 2 million distinct CDR3 sequences in the sample, approximately 30% were seen once. The sample taken for sequencing was blood. Every receptor here comes from a woman in her 30s in good health.

Concerning this clonotype itself: A much larger clone sits a single nucleotide away, making a read error possible. V usage is TRBV2 and J usage is TRBJ2-1; TRBD1 or TRBD2 may be the D gene (5 bases each). The CDR3 sequence is 12 residues long. CDR1 is SNHLY and CDR2 is FYNNEI in the germline V gene. V lost 5 bases and J lost 6, with 8 bases in between. The CDR3 reads CASSRDGNEQFF. DNA of the CDR3: TGTGCCAGCAGTCGGGACGGCAATGAGCAGTTCTTC.

The V call is TRBV30, the J call TRBJ2-1, with D perhaps matching TRBD1 or TRBD2 (6 bases each). This CDR3 is built from 16 residues. The germline V gene encodes CDR1 GTSNPN and CDR2 SVGIG (reference sequence). V shed 1 base and J shed 3 bases, with 16 bases lying between them. This CDR3 is CAWSGTPGGSYNEQFF. CDR3 coding DNA: TGTGCCTGGAGTGGGACCCCCGGGGGCAGCTACAATGAGCAGTTCTTC. Variable domain in full (rest from reference TRBV30 and TRBJ2-1): SQTIHQWPATLVQPVGSPLSLECTVEGTSNPNLYWYRQAAGRGLQLLFYSVGIGQISSEVPQNLSASRPQDRQFILSSKKLLLSDSGFYLCAWSGTPGGSYNEQFFGPGTRLTVL.

This clonotype has a handful of counts. The V and J genes are TRBV7-9 and TRBJ2-3; no firm D call. Germline CDR1 SEHNR, CDR2 FQNEAQ (reference sequence). V gave up 0 bases and J gave up 0 bases, with 10 bases separating them. CDR3 length: 16 amino acids. This chain's CDR3 is CASSLAVAPSTDTQYF. DNA for the CDR3: TGTGCCAGCAGCTTAGCGGTAGCTCCAAGCACAGATACGCAGTATTTT. The full variable domain, its missing parts supplied by reference TRBV7-9 and TRBJ2-3, is DTGVSQNPRHKITKRGQNVTFRCDPISEHNRLYWYRQTLGQGPEFLTYFQNEAQLEKSRLLSDRFSAERPKGSFSTLEIQRTEQGDSAMYLCASSLAVAPSTDTQYFGPGTRLTVL.

Comment on this clonotype: Given a much more abundant clone one base away, this may be a read error. This chain uses TRBV6-2 or TRBV6-3 with TRBJ1-2; TRBD1 aligns across 9 bases. Germline V gene data show CDR1 as MNHEY and CDR2 as SVGEGT. The CDR3 has 15 amino acids. The CDR3 DNA sequence: TGTGCCAGCAGCTCAACAGGGGGCGCAGTCGATGGCTGCACCTTC. Translated, it gives CASSSTGGAVDGCTF.

This clonotype showed up many times. A read error may produce the germline difference seen at one junction end. The chain is built from TRBV15 and TRBJ2-7, with D perhaps TRBD2 (5 bases). In germline, CDR1 is LNHNV, CDR2 YYDKDF (reference sequence). This CDR3 is 14 amino acids long. The CDR3 DNA reads TGTGCCAGCAGCAGAAAGGACTGGGGATACGAGCAGTACTTC. Translating it yields CASSRKDWGYEQYF.

This clonotype was counted between two and nine times. The chain uses TRBV2 and TRBJ2-7, with D possibly matching TRBD1 (5 bases). V lost 7 bases, J lost 1 base, and 14 bases lay in between. CDR3 size: 14 residues. Germline loops: CDR1 SNHLY, CDR2 FYNNEI. The CDR3 sequence is CASKAVGVSYEQYF. In DNA, the CDR3 is TGTGCCAGCAAGGCGGTAGGGGTATCCTACGAGCAGTACTTC.

Details on this clonotype: This likely stems from a read error, as it lies one base from a far larger clone. CDR3 region: CASRSGVNVLTF. DNA of the CDR3: TGTGCCAGCAGGTCTGGGGTCAACGTCCTGACTTTC. The chain links TRBV6-5 to TRBJ2-6; D is unclear. Germline assignment: CDR1 MNHEY and CDR2 SVGAGI. This CDR3 has 12 residues.

This clonotype was seen a few times. The rearrangement joins TRBV4-3 to TRBJ2-1, with TRBD2 matching 9 bases. V was clipped by 5 bases and J by 1 base; unmatched bases: 6. Per germline, CDR1 LGHNA and CDR2 YSLEER. CDR3 length: 16 residues. The CDR3 sequence: CASSDPTSGSYNEQFF. DNA of the CDR3: TGCGCCAGCAGCGATCCGACTAGCGGTTCCTACAATGAGCAGTTCTTC.

J is TRBJ1-2 and V is TRBV20-1, with 7 bases matching TRBD1. V shed 3 bases, J shed 4 bases, and the junction held 8 bases outside the gene matches. Looked up from germline, CDR1 is DFQATT and CDR2 is SNEGSKA (reference sequence). CDR3 size: 14 residues. CDR3 loop: CSASRGGVPYGYTF. In DNA, the CDR3 is TGCAGTGCTAGCAGAGGGGGCGTCCCCTATGGCTACACCTTC.

In its sample, this clonotype was seen a few times. The chain recombines TRBV4-1 with TRBJ2-3; 7 nucleotides align to TRBD1. CDR3 length: 17 amino acids. Germline assignment: CDR1 MGHRA and CDR2 YSYEKL. The V segment lost 0 bases and the J segment 5 bases; nucleotides outside the gene matches: 11. The CDR3 sequence: CASSQDPPTGVRDTQYF. DNA for the CDR3: TGCGCCAGCAGCCAAGATCCCCCCACAGGGGTCCGAGATACGCAGTATTTT.

This clonotype was detected only a few times. CDR3 amino acids: CASSYSITSGSADTQYF. The CDR3 nucleotides read TGTGCCAGCAGTTACTCGATTACTAGCGGGAGCGCAGATACGCAGTATTTT. The V gene is TRBV6-2 or TRBV6-3, the J gene TRBJ2-3; 11 nucleotides match TRBD2. Germline V gene data show CDR1 as MNHEY and CDR2 as SVGEGT. The CDR3 is 17 amino acids. V gave up 0 bases and J gave up 4 bases; unmatched junction bases: 6.

This clonotype was detected many times. V is TRBV12-3 or TRBV12-4 and J is TRBJ2-5; D remains ambiguous. V was pared by 4 bases and J by 5 bases, with 20 bases between. The CDR3 has 16 residues. The CDR3 here is CASSYPGRIGPETQYF. CDR3 coding DNA: TGTGCCAGCAGTTACCCCGGACGGATTGGTCCGGAGACCCAGTACTTC.

This clonotype was detected ten times or more. This chain connects TRBV27 to TRBJ2-7; possibly TRBD1 or TRBD2 for D (5 bases each). Germline values: CDR1 MNHEY, CDR2 SMNVEV (reference sequence). V was pared by 3 bases and J by 6 bases, with 12 bases between. This CDR3 is 13 amino acids long. CDR3 in DNA: TGTGCCAGCAGTTTGAGGGGCTATGGCGAGCAGTACTTC. Protein product: CASSLRGYGEQYF.

This chain uses TRBV21-1 with TRBJ2-1; whether TRBD1, the table's D call, matches the DNA was not checked. TRBV21-1 is a known pseudogene. This CDR3 has 13 amino acids. DNA of the CDR3: TGTGCCAGCAGCAACCCCGGCCACAATGAGCAGTTCTTC. It is translated as CASSNPGHNEQFF.

A few counts support this clonotype. The rearrangement uses TRBV10-3 and TRBJ2-7; D may be TRBD2 (5 bases). The CDR3 covers 17 residues. The germline V gene has CDR1 ENHRY and CDR2 SYGVKD. Trimming removed 4 bases at V and 0 bases at J, with 19 bases between. The CDR3 bases are TGTGCCATCAGTGGTAGACGCCTGGACGGAGGCTCCTACGAGCAGTACTTC. Its translation is CAISGRRLDGGSYEQYF.

V gene TRBV28 combines with J gene TRBJ2-5; 8 bases match TRBD1. CDR1 MDHEN and CDR2 SYDVKM come from the germline V gene. The CDR3 loop spans 17 amino acids. The J segment lost 6 bases and the V segment lost 4 bases, leaving 16 bases of the junction unmatched. The CDR3: CASSWAGTGRIRKTQYF. For the CDR3, the DNA is TGTGCCAGCAGTTGGGCCGGGACAGGACGGATAAGGAAGACCCAGTACTTC.

This clonotype came up a few times. V usage is TRBV20-1 and J usage is TRBJ2-3, with 11 bases that match TRBD2. Germline V gives CDR1 DFQATT, CDR2 SNEGSKA (reference sequence). The CDR3 runs to 15 residues. The J segment lost 0 bases and the V segment lost 6 bases, leaving 5 bases of the junction unmatched. CDR3 sequence (DNA): TGCAGTGCCGCGGGGACTAGCGGAAGCACAGATACGCAGTATTTT. Amino acid sequence: CSAAGTSGSTDTQYF.

This clonotype has only a few counts. The rearrangement joins TRBV6-5 to TRBJ2-2, with a weak D call TRBD2 (5 bases). The length of the CDR3 is 15 residues. Trimming took 6 bases from V and 4 from J, leaving 15 bases between them. Germline-derived CDR1 and CDR2 are MNHEY and SVGAGI. This chain's CDR3 is CASSERLEGTGELFF. The CDR3, as DNA: TGTGCCAGCAGCGAGAGGCTAGAGGGCACCGGGGAGCTGTTTTTT.

This clonotype appeared many times. CDR3 sequence (DNA): TGTGCCATCAGTGAAAGGTCTGAAGCTTTCTTT. Its protein is CAISERSEAFF. J is TRBJ1-1 and V is TRBV10-3, with unresolved D. Germline-derived CDR1 and CDR2 are ENHRY and SYGVKD. Trimming cost V 3 bases and J 6 bases, with 5 bases left between them. The CDR3 runs to 11 residues.

The chain joins TRBV6-5 to TRBJ1-1; D gene uncertain. V was clipped by 6 bases and J by 0 bases, with 14 bases between them. Germline-derived CDR1 and CDR2 are MNHEY and SVGAGI. The CDR3 spans 15 residues. The DNA of the CDR3 is TGTGCCAGCAGCCCTGTGGAAAACGTGAACACTGAAGCTTTCTTT. Its translation is CASSPVENVNTEAFF.